This T cell receptor (beta chain) is drawn from a study of beta chain features in type 1 diabetes. Isolated RNA was reverse transcribed in full, so expressed TCRB transcripts were sequenced. Some clones are missing from TCRdb's copy, which holds only in-frame ones; the method was immunoSEQ multiplex PCR. The sample gives more than 85,000 clones, about two fifths of which show up once; approximately 0.065% is in the top ten. This TCR was sampled from a woman aged 18-29 years in good health. Source material: stem cell memory CD4+ T cells from blood.

This CDR3 is CASSQVVGQGLYHEQYF. CDR3 nucleotides: TGCGCCAGCAGCCAAGTCGTCGGACAGGGGTTATACCACGAGCAGTACTTC. V is TRBV4-1 and J is TRBJ2-7, with 9 bases aligning to TRBD1. The V gene end was trimmed by 1 base and the J gene end by 5 bases; junction bases not matched to a gene: 12. CDR1 is MGHRA and CDR2 is YSYEKL in the germline V gene. The CDR3 extends over 17 amino acids.